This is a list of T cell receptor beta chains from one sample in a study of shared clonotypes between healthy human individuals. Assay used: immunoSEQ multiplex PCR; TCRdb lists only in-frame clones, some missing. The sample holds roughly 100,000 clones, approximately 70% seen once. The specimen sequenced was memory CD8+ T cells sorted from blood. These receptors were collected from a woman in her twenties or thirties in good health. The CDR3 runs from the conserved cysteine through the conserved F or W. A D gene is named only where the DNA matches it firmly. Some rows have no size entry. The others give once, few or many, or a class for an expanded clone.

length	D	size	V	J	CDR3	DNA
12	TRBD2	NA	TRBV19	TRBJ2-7	CASSIWGGEQYF	TGTGCCAGTAGTATATGGGGGGGCGAGCAGTACTTC
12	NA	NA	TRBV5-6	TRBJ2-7	CASSLDTDEQYF	TGTGCCAGCAGCTTGGATACGGACGAGCAGTACTTC
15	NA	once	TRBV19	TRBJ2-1	CASLSFPGSYNEQFF	TGTGCCAGCCTGAGTTTCCCGGGATCCTACAATGAGCAGTTCTTC
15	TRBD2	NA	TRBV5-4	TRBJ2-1	CASSLGTTPYNEQFF	TGTGCCAGCAGCTTAGGGACTACTCCCTACAATGAGCAGTTCTTC
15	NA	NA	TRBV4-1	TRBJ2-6	CASSQGQPGANVLTF	TGCGCCAGCAGCCAGGGCCAGCCCGGGGCCAACGTCCTGACTTTC
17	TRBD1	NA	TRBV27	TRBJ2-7	CASSLRGTGETSYEQYF	TGTGCCAGCAGTTTACGGGGGACAGGGGAAACCTCCTACGAGCAGTACTTC
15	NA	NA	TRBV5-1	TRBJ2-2	CASRPQPWDTGELFF	TGCGCCAGCCGACCCCAGCCGTGGGACACCGGGGAGCTGTTTTTT
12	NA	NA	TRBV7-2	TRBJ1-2	CASSLMTDRYTF	TGTGCCAGCAGCTTGATGACAGACCGCTACACCTTC
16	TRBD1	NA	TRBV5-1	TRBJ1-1	CASSLEWTGVGTEAFF	TGCGCCAGCAGCTTGGAATGGACAGGGGTAGGCACTGAAGCTTTCTTT
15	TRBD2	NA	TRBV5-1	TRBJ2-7	CASSPGTLAPYEQYF	TGCGCCAGCAGCCCGGGAACACTAGCGCCCTACGAGCAGTACTTC
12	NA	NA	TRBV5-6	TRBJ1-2	CASSLVRSGYTF	TGTGCCAGCAGCTTGGTGCGGTCCGGCTACACCTTC
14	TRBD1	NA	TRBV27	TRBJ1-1	CASSLQGAYTEAFF	TGTGCCAGCAGTTTACAGGGGGCCTACACTGAAGCTTTCTTT
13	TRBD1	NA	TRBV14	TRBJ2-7	CASSSRDSQEQYF	TGTGCCAGCAGCAGCCGGGACAGCCAAGAGCAGTACTTC
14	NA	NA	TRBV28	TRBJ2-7	CASSLGQTSYEQYF	TGTGCCAGCAGTTTGGGCCAGACCTCCTACGAGCAGTACTTC
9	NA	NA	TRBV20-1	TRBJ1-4	CSADLWQLF	TGCAGTGCCGACCTATGGCAGCTTTTT
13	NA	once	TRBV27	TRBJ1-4	CASSEQGGEKLFF	TGTGCCAGCAGTGAACAGGGTGGGGAAAAACTGTTTTTT
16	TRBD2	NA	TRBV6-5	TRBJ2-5	CASSYSLASGGETQYF	TGTGCCAGCAGTTACTCGTTGGCTAGCGGCGGAGAGACCCAGTACTTC
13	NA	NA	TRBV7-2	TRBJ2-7	CASRAGTAYEQYF	TGTGCCAGCAGGGCCGGAACTGCGTACGAGCAGTACTTC
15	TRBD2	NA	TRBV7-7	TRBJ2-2	CASSQNWGGTGELFF	TGTGCCAGCAGCCAAAACTGGGGGGGCACCGGGGAGCTGTTTTTT
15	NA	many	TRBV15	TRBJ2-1	CATSRKPDPGNEQFF	TGTGCCACCAGCAGGAAACCTGACCCGGGCAATGAGCAGTTCTTC
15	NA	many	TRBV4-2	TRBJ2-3	CASSQDGEATDTQYF	TGTGCCAGCAGCCAAGACGGGGAGGCCACAGATACGCAGTATTTT
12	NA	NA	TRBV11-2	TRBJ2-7	CASSLAVNEQYF	TGTGCCAGCAGCTTAGCGGTTAACGAGCAGTACTTC
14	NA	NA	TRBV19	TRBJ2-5	CASSIAGAQETQYF	TGTGCCAGTAGTATCGCAGGGGCCCAAGAGACCCAGTACTTC
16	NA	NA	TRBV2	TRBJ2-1	CASSVPGASVYNEQFF	TGTGCCAGCAGTGTACCCGGGGCTAGCGTGTACAATGAGCAGTTCTTC
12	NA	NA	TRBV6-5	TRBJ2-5	CASSPLHGTQYF	TGTGCCAGCAGTCCACTGCATGGGACCCAGTACTTC
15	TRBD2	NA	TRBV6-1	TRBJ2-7	CASTTMAGDANEQYF	TGTGCCAGCACCACTATGGCGGGAGACGCGAACGAGCAGTACTTC
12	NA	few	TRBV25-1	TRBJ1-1	CASSEQTTEAFF	TGTGCCAGCAGTGAACAGACCACTGAAGCTTTCTTT
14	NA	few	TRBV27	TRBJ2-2	CASSFTRNTGELFF	TGTGCCAGCAGTTTCACTCGAAACACCGGGGAGCTGTTTTTT
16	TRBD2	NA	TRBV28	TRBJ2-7	CASRLAGAKVFYEQYF	TGTGCCAGCAGGTTAGCGGGAGCTAAGGTATTCTACGAGCAGTACTTC
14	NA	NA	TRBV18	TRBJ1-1	CASSPTEGDTEAFF	TGTGCCAGCTCTCCGACTGAGGGGGACACTGAAGCTTTCTTT
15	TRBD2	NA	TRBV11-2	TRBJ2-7	CASSATAGTIYEQYF	TGTGCCAGCAGCGCCACTGCCGGGACTATCTACGAGCAGTACTTC
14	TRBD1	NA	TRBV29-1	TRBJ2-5	CSVADRGHQETQYF	TGCAGCGTGGCTGACAGGGGCCACCAAGAGACCCAGTACTTC
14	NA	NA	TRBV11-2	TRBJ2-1	CASSLDPDSDEQFF	TGTGCCAGCAGCTTAGACCCCGACAGTGATGAGCAGTTCTTC
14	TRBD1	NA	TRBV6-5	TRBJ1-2	CASANRGRFYGYTF	TGTGCCAGCGCAAACAGGGGGCGCTTCTATGGCTACACCTTC
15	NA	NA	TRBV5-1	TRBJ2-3	CASSLATPRPDTQYF	TGCGCCAGCAGCTTGGCTACCCCCCGGCCGGATACGCAGTATTTT
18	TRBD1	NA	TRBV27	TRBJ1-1	CASSPIDSDRGLSTEAFF	TGTGCCAGCAGCCCCATAGATTCGGACAGGGGGCTGAGCACTGAAGCTTTCTTT
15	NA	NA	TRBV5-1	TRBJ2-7	CASSLARDPAYEQYF	TGCGCCAGCAGCTTGGCCAGAGACCCTGCCTACGAGCAGTACTTC
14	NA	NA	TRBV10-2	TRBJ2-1	CATSDSISYNEQFF	TGCGCCACCTCGGACTCGATCTCCTACAATGAGCAGTTCTTC
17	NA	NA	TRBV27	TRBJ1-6	CASSLWTATETNSPLHF	TGTGCCAGCAGTTTATGGACAGCGACAGAAACTAATTCACCCCTCCACTTT
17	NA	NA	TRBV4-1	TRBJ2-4	CASSQQWVASAKNIQYF	TGCGCCAGCAGCCAACAGTGGGTGGCGTCGGCCAAAAACATTCAGTACTTC
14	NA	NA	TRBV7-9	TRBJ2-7	CASSLSPSSYEQYF	TGTGCCAGCAGCTTAAGTCCGAGCTCCTACGAGCAGTACTTC
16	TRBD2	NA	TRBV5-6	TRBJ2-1	CASSLGEAGGYNEQFF	TGTGCCAGCAGCTTGGGTGAGGCGGGAGGCTACAATGAGCAGTTCTTC
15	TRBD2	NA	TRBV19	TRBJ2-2	CVSNSAGVGTGELFF	TGTGTCAGTAATAGTGCGGGAGTAGGGACCGGGGAGCTGTTTTTT
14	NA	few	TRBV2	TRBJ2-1	CASLSENSYNEQFF	TGTGCCAGCCTTAGTGAGAACTCCTACAATGAGCAGTTCTTC
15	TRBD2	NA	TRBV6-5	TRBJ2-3	CASSYGAGGSDTQYF	TGTGCCAGCAGTTACGGAGCGGGAGGGTCAGATACGCAGTATTTT
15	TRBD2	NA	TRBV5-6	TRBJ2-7	CASSAITSGKYEQYF	TGTGCCAGCTCCGCCATCACTAGCGGGAAATACGAGCAGTACTTC
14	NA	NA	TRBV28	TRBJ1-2	CASSSYQGKGGYTF	TGTGCCAGCAGTTCCTATCAGGGGAAAGGTGGCTACACCTTC
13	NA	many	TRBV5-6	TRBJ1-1	CASRRVMNTEAFF	TGTGCCAGCAGGAGGGTCATGAACACTGAAGCTTTCTTT
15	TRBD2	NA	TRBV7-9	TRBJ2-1	CASSEGLAGVHEQFF	TGTGCCAGCAGCGAAGGACTAGCGGGAGTCCATGAGCAGTTCTTC
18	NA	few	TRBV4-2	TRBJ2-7	CASSQDTGPTAGTYEQYF	TGTGCCAGCAGCCAAGATACTGGACCCACAGCGGGCACCTACGAGCAGTACTTC
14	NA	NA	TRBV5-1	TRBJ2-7	CASSLPRSTYEQYF	TGCGCCAGCAGCTTGCCAAGAAGCACCTACGAGCAGTACTTC